One sample yielded the 17 T cell receptor beta chains listed below, sequenced in a study of blood T cell repertoires in COVID-19. Sequencing used immunoSEQ multiplex PCR; TCRdb keeps in-frame clones, though not all of them. The repertoire has a few hundred thousand clones, approximately 89% of them found once; the top ten carry over 2%. Material: peripheral blood. These receptors all stem from a woman between 45 and 60 years old with acute or convalescent COVID-19.

The V call is TRBV2, the J call TRBJ2-5, with D perhaps TRBD1 (6 bases). The V and J ends lost 4 bases and 5 bases respectively, with 14 bases between them. Germline V lookup: CDR1 SNHLY, CDR2 FYNNEI. The CDR3 is 14 residues long. Here the CDR3 reads CASSAVGAGETQYF. The CDR3 DNA is TGTGCCAGCAGTGCAGTGGGGGCAGGGGAGACCCAGTACTTC.

V and J are TRBV7-2 and TRBJ1-2, with 9 nucleotides matching TRBD1. V lost 1 base, J lost 3 bases, and 9 bases stayed unmatched. Looked up from germline, CDR1 is SGHTA and CDR2 is FQGNSA. CDR3 length: 17 amino acids. CDR3 bases: TGTGCCAGCAGCTTAGGGGCTAGTAGACAGGGGGACTATGGCTACACCTTC. This codes for CASSLGASRQGDYGYTF.

The rearrangement uses TRBV5-5 and TRBJ2-5, with TRBD2 as a possible D gene (6 bases). Germline CDR1 reads SGHKS; CDR2 reads YYEKEE (reference sequence). The CDR3 totals 14 residues. Trimming stripped 6 bases from V and 0 bases from J, with 12 bases between. CDR3 sequence reads: CASNSRDYQETQYF. The CDR3, as DNA: TGTGCCAGCAATTCCCGGGACTACCAAGAGACCCAGTACTTC.

V and J are TRBV19 and TRBJ2-2; TRBD1 matches 12 bases. V was clipped by 5 bases and J by 6 bases; unmatched bases: 7. The CDR3 is 16 residues long. Germline assignment: CDR1 LNHDA and CDR2 SQIVND (reference sequence). This chain's CDR3 is CASSGPGQGAPGELFF. CDR3 bases: TGTGCCAGTAGTGGTCCGGGACAGGGGGCTCCCGGGGAGCTGTTTTTT.

This chain uses TRBV11-2 with TRBJ2-3; 9 nucleotides align to TRBD2. V trimming: 0 bases; J trimming: 1 base; junction bases outside the gene matches: 2. Germline-derived CDR1 and CDR2 are SGHAT and FQNNGV. This CDR3 spans 16 amino acids. The CDR3 coding sequence is TGTGCCAGCAGCTTAGAGGCGGGAGGGCGCACAGATACGCAGTATTTT. It translates to CASSLEAGGRTDTQYF.

J is TRBJ2-7 and V is TRBV15; TRBD1 agrees at 11 bases. Looked up from germline, CDR1 is LNHNV and CDR2 is YYDKDF (reference sequence). J lost 6 bases, V lost 5 bases, and 6 bases had no gene match. This CDR3 is 14 amino acids long. This CDR3 is CATSVRDRGSEQYF. As DNA, the CDR3 is TGTGCCACCAGCGTCCGGGACAGGGGGAGCGAGCAGTACTTC.

Written as DNA, the CDR3 is TGTGCCAGCTCACCGGACCCACAGGGGGGAAGTGAAAAACTGTTTTTT. It translates to CASSPDPQGGSEKLFF. The chain uses TRBV18 and TRBJ1-4, with 8 nucleotides matching TRBD1. Germline V lookup: CDR1 KGHSH, CDR2 LQKENI. The V gene end was trimmed by 3 bases and the J gene end by 7 bases; junction bases not matched to a gene: 10. The CDR3 spans 16 residues.

The chain links TRBV7-9 to TRBJ1-2; TRBD1 aligns across 7 bases. The germline CDR1 and CDR2 sequences are SEHNR and FQNEAQ (reference sequence). This CDR3 spans 18 amino acids. V lost 1 base to trimming and J lost 1 base; unmatched junction nucleotides: 12. For the CDR3, the DNA is TGTGCCAGCAGCTTAGGAGGGTTCGGGGACAGTGTTAACTATGGCTACACCTTC. Amino acids: CASSLGGFGDSVNYGYTF.

The chain combines TRBV5-4 with TRBJ1-4; 9 nucleotides match TRBD1. This CDR3 contains 14 residues. Trimming removed 6 bases from V and 6 bases from J; junction bases left unmatched: 6. Per the germline V gene, CDR1 is SGHNT and CDR2 is YYREEE (reference sequence). The CDR3 nucleotides read TGTGCCAGCACCCGGGACAGGGAGGATGAAAAACTGTTTTTT. Translating it yields CASTRDREDEKLFF.

The chain links TRBV19 to TRBJ2-1; 9 bases line up with TRBD2. Unmatched junction bases numbered 10, after V lost 5 bases and J lost 2 bases. Germline V gene sequence: CDR1 LNHDA, CDR2 SQIVND (reference sequence). The CDR3 has 17 residues. The CDR3 here is CASSPRGSGRTYNEQFF. The DNA for the CDR3 is TGTGCCAGTAGTCCCCGGGGGAGCGGGAGGACCTACAATGAGCAGTTCTTC.

Written as DNA, the CDR3 is TGCGCCAGCAGCTTGTCTCGGGACACTAGCGGGAGGGATGAGCAGTTCTTC. It yields the protein CASSLSRDTSGRDEQFF. This sequence joins TRBV5-1 and TRBJ2-1; 13 bases map to TRBD2. The CDR3 is 17 residues long. After removal of 1 base from V and 8 bases from J, the junction contained 9 bases not matched to a gene. Germline V CDR1 and CDR2: SGHRS, YFSETQ.

V usage is TRBV27 and J usage is TRBJ2-3; D possibly corresponds to TRBD2 (7 bases). CDR1 MNHEY and CDR2 SMNVEV come from the germline V gene (reference sequence). The CDR3 spans 16 residues. V lost 0 bases to trimming and J lost 4 bases, with 14 bases between them. CDR3 nucleotide sequence: TGTGCCAGCAGTTTATCGGGGGGGCGCAGGGCAGATACGCAGTATTTT. Translated, it gives CASSLSGGRRADTQYF.

The chain links TRBV6-2 or TRBV6-3 to TRBJ2-7; D might be TRBD1 (6 bases). Trimming left V 4 bases short and J 5 bases short, with 12 bases between. The CDR3 consists of 13 residues. Germline loops: CDR1 MNHEY, CDR2 SVGEGT. Here the CDR3 reads CASSSRGSNEQYF. In DNA form, the CDR3 reads TGTGCCAGCAGTTCCAGGGGATCCAACGAGCAGTACTTC.

The chain has TRBV2 and TRBJ2-1, with D tentatively TRBD1 (6 bases). Per germline, CDR1 SNHLY and CDR2 FYNNEI. CDR3 length: 13 residues. V was cut by 5 bases and J by 8 bases, with 13 bases left in between. The CDR3 here is CASSKGELDEQFF. In DNA form, the CDR3 reads TGTGCCAGCAGTAAGGGGGAGCTGGATGAGCAGTTCTTC.

J is TRBJ1-5 and V is TRBV3-1 (or the pseudogene TRBV3-2); D unresolved. CDR3 length: 14 residues. CDR1 is LGHDT and CDR2 is YNNKEL in the germline V gene (reference sequence). The ends were cut back, 2 bases at V and 7 bases at J, with 12 bases in the middle. DNA of the CDR3: TGTGCCAGCAGCCAATCGTCGGGAAGGCAGCCCCAGCATTTT. Residues: CASSQSSGRQPQHF.

The gene calls are TRBV14 and TRBJ2-7, with 11 bases matching TRBD1. The length of the CDR3 is 14 residues. V lost 5 bases, J lost 3 bases, and 3 bases stayed unmatched. Looked up from germline, CDR1 is SGHDN and CDR2 is FVKESK. Written as DNA, the CDR3 is TGTGCCAGCAGCACCGGGACAGGGGGCTACGAGCAGTACTTC. Its protein is CASSTGTGGYEQYF. Full variable domain (missing parts from reference TRBV14 and TRBJ2-7): EAGVTQFPSHSVIEKGQTVTLRCDPISGHDNLYWYRRVMGKEIKFLLHFVKESKQDESGMPNNRFLAERTGGTYSTLKVQPAELEDSGVYFCASSTGTGGYEQYFGPGTRLTVT.

The chain carries TRBV9 and TRBJ2-2; D remains unclear. The germline gives CDR1 SGDLS, CDR2 YYNGEE. The length of the CDR3 is 16 residues. Trimming removed 4 bases at V and 4 bases at J, with 17 bases between. The CDR3 protein is CASSPYEYPSTGELFF. The CDR3 bases are TGTGCCAGCAGCCCTTACGAGTACCCGAGCACCGGGGAGCTGTTTTTT. The entire variable domain, with the rest obtained from reference TRBV9 and TRBJ2-2, is as follows: DSGVTQTPKHLITATGQRVTLRCSPRSGDLSVYWYQQSLDQGLQFLIQYYNGEERAKGNILERFSAQQFPDLHSELNLSSLELGDSALYFCASSPYEYPSTGELFFGEGSRLTVL.